Below, one TCR beta chain is given with its context. Its antigen specificity is not known. There are no base qualities to consult, and no much larger clone falls within one base. There are 15 amino acids in the CDR3, from cysteine to phenylalanine inclusive. Left in the record is the CDR3 DNA by itself, 45 bases read in frame from the first base. V is cut by 1 base and J by 3 bases, and the space between the germline ends is 10 bases. For CDR1 and CDR2, the germline V gene lists SGHTA and FQGNSA. The data stem from a study of cytomegalovirus exposure and HLA in healthy donors (dated by TCRdb to about 2017). For the wider study: The roughly 670 repertoires of the first cohort and the 120 validation repertoires were produced on the same platform, according to a later analysis. The study aimed to test whether signatures of past pathogen exposure could be identified by cataloging public T cell receptors. In addition to the first cohort of 666 subjects, a separate validation cohort of approximately 130 different subjects was used. To predict cytomegalovirus infection status, the study brought together high-throughput TCR immunosequencing, statistical association of individual TCRs with disease status, and machine learning.

The library was obtained by the immunoSEQ multiplex PCR assay. Concerning the study's data processing: A statistical classification framework was built to diagnose cytomegalovirus status from the catalog of TCR beta chain sequences. Held by TCRdb, this immuneACCESS table contains in-frame sequences only and omits some clones. Under half of the omission traces to an unresolved V gene where checked; the cause of the rest is unknown. The V and J calls and the clone size are those of that table, but D and trimming were determined from the DNA. Across this sample there are approximately 210,000 clones, with about 82% seen only once. The leading ten clones occupy 1.4% to 1.5% of the sample. The donors were included in the validation cohort of some 110 subjects, a group kept apart from the roughly 700-subject first cohort. What the work shows at the level of the full study, not this receptor alone: The classifier was reported to diagnose cytomegalovirus status with high specificity and sensitivity in both the original and validation cohorts. A later analysis found that TCRs clustered in the first cohort also tended to co-occur in the roughly 120 validation repertoires, with approximately 93% of cluster scores above 0. The study gave a list of 150 to 200 TCR beta chains associated with cytomegalovirus. Across donors, most TCR sequences were observed very rarely, whereas some public TCRs were present in many individuals. The authors suggested that the approach could potentially be extended to other disease states and immunological phenotypes. A later analysis had no HLA typing for the validation cohort, so co-occurrence there was scored across all 130 or so repertoires. In vitro tests confirmed that a few of the cytomegalovirus-associated TCR beta chains recognize cytomegalovirus antigens.

The chain is assembled from TRBV7-2 and TRBJ2-1; TRBD2 is a possible D gene, resting on 6 matching bases. The clonotype comes from a young woman in good health and CMV-seronegative. Sequencing was done on a sample of PBMCs. The CDR3 is CASSLGLDYYNEQFF. The nucleotide sequence is given as TGTGCCAGCAGCTTAGGACTGGACTACTACAATGAGCAGTTCTTC.